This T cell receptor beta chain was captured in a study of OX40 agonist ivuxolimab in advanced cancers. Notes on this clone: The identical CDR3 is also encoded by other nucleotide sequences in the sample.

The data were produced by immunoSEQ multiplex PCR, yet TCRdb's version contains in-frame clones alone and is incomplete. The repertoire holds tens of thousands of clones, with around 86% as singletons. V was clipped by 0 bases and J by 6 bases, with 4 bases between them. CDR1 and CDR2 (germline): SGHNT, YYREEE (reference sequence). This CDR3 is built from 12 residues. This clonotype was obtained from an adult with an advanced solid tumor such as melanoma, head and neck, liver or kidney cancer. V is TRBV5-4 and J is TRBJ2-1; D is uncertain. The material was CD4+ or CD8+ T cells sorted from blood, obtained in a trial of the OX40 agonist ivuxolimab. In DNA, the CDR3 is TGTGCCAGCAGCTTGGGCGGCAATGAGCAGTTCTTC. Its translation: CASSLGGNEQFF.